This TCR beta chain was recovered during a study of blood T cell repertoires in COVID-19. Across the study: There were acute and convalescent COVID-19 samples, and they came from the United States, Italy and Spain.

Seattle participants joined during active infection and were tracked over time. Per the study methods: Reference gene primer amplification yielded estimated nucleated cell counts. The table came from immunoSEQ multiplex PCR; TCRdb's copy has only in-frame clones and leaves some out. The V and J calls and clone size are taken from that table; D and trimming were inferred from the DNA. The data show tens of thousands of clones, around 91% seen once. CDR3 length equals 14 residues. Germline V gene data show CDR1 as SGDLS and CDR2 as YYNGEE. The V end lost 0 bases, the J end lost 4 bases, and 11 bases lay between the germline ends.

The sequenced sample consisted of peripheral blood. This chain uses TRBV9 with TRBJ2-7, with a tentative D call TRBD1 (6 bases). This TCR was recovered from a man over 45 with COVID-19, enrolled during active disease. CDR3 DNA sequence: TGTGCCAGCAGCGTAGCTCTGCAGGGGTACGAGCAGTACTTC. Its protein product is CASSVALQGYEQYF.